Sequencing of this TCR beta chain was carried out in a study of blood T cell repertoires in COVID-19. Overall study: Material from acute and convalescent COVID-19 was sourced from the United States, Italy and Spain.

Those who participated ranged in age from roughly 18 to 89 years and resided in roughly 26 US areas. In the authors' workflow: By means of reference gene primer amplification, nucleated cell counts were estimated. Here immunoSEQ multiplex PCR was the method, and the copy in TCRdb shows in-frame clones only, minus some. V, J and clone size were drawn from that table, and D and trimming were deduced from the DNA. The profile shows roughly 300,000 clones, around 85% of them singletons. This clone has only a few counts. After removal of 4 bases from V and 0 bases from J, the junction contained 7 bases not matched to a gene. Looked up from germline, CDR1 is SGHRS and CDR2 is YFSETQ. The CDR3 totals 17 residues.

The sequenced material came from PBMCs or T cells enriched from blood (not recorded which). This clonotype was obtained from a woman aged 40 to 50 with acute COVID-19. This chain connects TRBV5-1 to TRBJ1-6, with TRBD1 matching over 7 bases. CDR3 sequence reads: CASSLGTAGSYNSPLHF. CDR3 DNA sequence: TGCGCCAGCAGCCTTGGGACAGCCGGCTCCTATAATTCACCCCTCCACTTT.